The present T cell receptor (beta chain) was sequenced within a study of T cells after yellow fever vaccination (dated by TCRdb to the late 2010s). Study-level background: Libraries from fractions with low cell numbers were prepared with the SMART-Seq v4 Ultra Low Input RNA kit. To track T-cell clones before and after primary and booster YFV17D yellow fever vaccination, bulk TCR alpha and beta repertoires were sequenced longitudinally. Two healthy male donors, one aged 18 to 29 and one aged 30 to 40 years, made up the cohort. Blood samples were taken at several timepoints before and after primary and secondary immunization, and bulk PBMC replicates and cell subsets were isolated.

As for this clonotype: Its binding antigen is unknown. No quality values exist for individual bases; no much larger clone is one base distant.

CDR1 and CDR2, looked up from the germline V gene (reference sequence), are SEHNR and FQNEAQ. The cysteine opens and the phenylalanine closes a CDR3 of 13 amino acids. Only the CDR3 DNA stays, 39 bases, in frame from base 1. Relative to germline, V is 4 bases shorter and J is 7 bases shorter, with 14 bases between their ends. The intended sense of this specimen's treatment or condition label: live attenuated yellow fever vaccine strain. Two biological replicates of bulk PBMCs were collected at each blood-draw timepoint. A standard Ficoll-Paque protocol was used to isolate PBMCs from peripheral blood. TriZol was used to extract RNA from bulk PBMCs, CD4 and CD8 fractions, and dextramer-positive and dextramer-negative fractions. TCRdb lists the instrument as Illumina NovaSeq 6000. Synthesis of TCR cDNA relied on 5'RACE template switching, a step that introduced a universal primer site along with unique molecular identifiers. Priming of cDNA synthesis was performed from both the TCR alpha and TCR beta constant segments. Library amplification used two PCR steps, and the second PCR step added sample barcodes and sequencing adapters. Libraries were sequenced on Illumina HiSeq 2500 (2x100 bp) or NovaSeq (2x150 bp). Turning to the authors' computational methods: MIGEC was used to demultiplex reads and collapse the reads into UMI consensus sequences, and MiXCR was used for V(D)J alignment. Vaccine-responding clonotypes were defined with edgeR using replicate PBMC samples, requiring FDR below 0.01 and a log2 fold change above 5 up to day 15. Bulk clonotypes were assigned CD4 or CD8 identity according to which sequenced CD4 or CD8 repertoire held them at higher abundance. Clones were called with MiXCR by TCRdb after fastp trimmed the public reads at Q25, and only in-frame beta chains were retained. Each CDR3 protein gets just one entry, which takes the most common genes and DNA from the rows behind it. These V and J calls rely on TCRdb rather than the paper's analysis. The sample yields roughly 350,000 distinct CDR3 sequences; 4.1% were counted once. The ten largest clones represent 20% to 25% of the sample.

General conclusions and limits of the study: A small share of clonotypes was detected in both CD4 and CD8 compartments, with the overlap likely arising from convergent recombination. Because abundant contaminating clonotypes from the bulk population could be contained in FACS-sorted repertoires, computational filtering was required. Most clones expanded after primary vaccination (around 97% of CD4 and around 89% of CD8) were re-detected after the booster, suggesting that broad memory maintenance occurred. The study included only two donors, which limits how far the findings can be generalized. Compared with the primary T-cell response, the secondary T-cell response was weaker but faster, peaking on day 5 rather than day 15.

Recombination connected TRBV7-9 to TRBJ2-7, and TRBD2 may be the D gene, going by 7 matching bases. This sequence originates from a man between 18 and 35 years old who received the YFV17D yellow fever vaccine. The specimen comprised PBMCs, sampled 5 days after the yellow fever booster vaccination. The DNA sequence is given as TGTGCCAGCAGCTCTAAGGGGGGGGCAGAGCAGTACTTC. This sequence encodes CASSSKGGAEQYF.